This TCR beta chain originates from a study of beta chain features in type 1 diabetes. Reverse transcription of all isolated RNA meant that expressed TCRB transcripts were sequenced. Assay used: immunoSEQ multiplex PCR; TCRdb lists only in-frame clones, some missing. This sample has fewer than 900,000 clones, with roughly a sixth found just once. Each of the CD4+ naive, central memory, regulatory and stem cell-like memory populations was sorted via CD45RO/CCR7/CD25/CD127/CD95/CD27. Germline CDR1 reads LGHNA; CDR2 reads YNFKEQ. V lost 1 base and J lost 0; bases outside the gene matches: 5. The CDR3 is 16 amino acids.

The source of this sequence is a woman aged 18-29 years in good health. The sequencing input was naive CD4+ T cells from blood. This sequence joins TRBV4-2 and TRBJ2-7; 8 nucleotides align to TRBD1. DNA of the CDR3: TGTGCCAGCAGCCAAGCAGGGGGCCTGAGCTCCTACGAGCAGTACTTC. Translated, it gives CASSQAGGLSSYEQYF.